This entry is about one T cell receptor beta chain. CDR1 and CDR2 (germline): SGHRS, YFSETQ. The CDR3 covers 16 residues. J was trimmed by 3 bases and V by 4 bases; bases with no gene match: 11. Produced via immunoSEQ multiplex PCR; TCRdb's table is partial and in-frame only. Among roughly 1,500,000 clones, 98% to 99% were seen once, and the ten largest hold roughly 0.36%. The sample belongs to a study of shared clonotypes between healthy human individuals. V and J are TRBV5-1 and TRBJ2-3; TRBD1 matches at 7 bases. The clonotype was recovered from a man aged 25 to 40 in good health. Sequencing was done on a sample of naive CD4+ T cells sorted from blood. Regarding subset: CD45RA+ positively selected. The chain's CDR3 is CASSPETGTLTDTQYF. The CDR3 DNA reads as TGCGCCAGCAGCCCCGAGACAGGGACGTTGACAGATACGCAGTATTTT.